This note documents a single T cell receptor (beta chain) sequence. What it binds is not known. The authors ran a second PCR of 7 to 11 cycles using a sample-barcoded 5' primer and a J-beta primer mix. A template-switch adaptor with 12 random nucleotides tagged each cDNA molecule. MiXCR was run by TCRdb on the 5' RACE reads, yielding one entry per CDR3 protein. The table shows about 720,000 distinct CDR3 sequences, with around a fifth occurring only once. This sample is drawn from a study of blood T cells in healthy people across ages. The length of the CDR3 is 13 residues. V shed 5 bases and J shed 4 bases, with 8 bases lying between them. CDR1 is SSHAT and CDR2 is FNYEAQ in the germline V gene (reference sequence). Findings and limits, study-wide: Long-lived donors carried more naive CD4+ cells and greater diversity than aged donors.

Each sample had at least 6 million PBMCs isolated. Source material: blood. The chain recombines TRBV7-7 with TRBJ1-4; D unresolved. The TCR originated in a man aged 65 to 85 in good health. The CDR3 is CASSPVINEKLFF. In DNA form, the CDR3 reads TGTGCCAGCAGCCCGGTCATTAATGAAAAACTGTTTTTT.